These 12 T cell receptor beta chains share one sample of origin, sequenced in a study of shared clonotypes between healthy human individuals. Measured with immunoSEQ multiplex PCR; TCRdb has only the in-frame clones, and not every one. The sample holds around 2,000,000 clones, just under 95% seen once. CD45RO-negative CD8 cells positively selected for CCR7 made up the naive population, which excluded terminally differentiated effector memory CD45RA+ cells. The sequenced material came from naive CD8+ T cells sorted from blood. The receptors originated from a man aged 18 to 30 in good health.

As concerns this clone: One end of the junction does not line up with germline, which may come from a read error. CDR3 region: CASGSVTYEQYF. The DNA for the CDR3 is TGCGCTAGCGGGAGTGTGACCTACGAGCAGTACTTC. The chain links TRBV7-9 to TRBJ2-7, with 10 nucleotides matching TRBD2. The CDR3 is 12 amino acids. CDR1 and CDR2 (germline): SEHNR, FQNEAQ (reference sequence).

A few counts support this clone. The rearrangement links TRBV6-5 to TRBJ1-2; TRBD1 is a possible D gene (5 bases). Per the germline V gene, CDR1 is MNHEY and CDR2 is SVGAGI. There are 14 residues in the CDR3. Trimming stripped 0 bases from V and 6 bases from J, with 11 bases between. CDR3 nucleotides: TGTGCCAGCAGTTACTCTTGGGGGACGGATGGCTACACCTTC. Protein sequence: CASSYSWGTDGYTF.

A remark on this clone: The identical CDR3 is also encoded by other nucleotide sequences in the sample. This rearrangement joins TRBV5-1 to TRBJ2-7; D gene ambiguous. Germline CDR1 SGHRS, CDR2 YFSETQ. Deletions cut 2 bases from V and 3 bases from J, with 9 bases between. The CDR3 length is 13 residues. CDR3 in DNA: TGCGCCAGCAGCTTTTCACCAGGCTACGAGCAGTACTTC. Its protein is CASSFSPGYEQYF.

V is TRBV7-6 and J is TRBJ2-5, with D unclear. V gave up 2 bases and J gave up 5 bases, with 9 bases separating them. The germline V gene has CDR1 SGHVS and CDR2 FNYEAQ. The CDR3 spans 13 residues. CDR3 residues: CASSLRVSETQYF. The CDR3, as DNA: TGTGCCAGCAGCTTAAGAGTGTCGGAGACCCAGTACTTC.

V gene TRBV30 combines with J gene TRBJ2-7, with D perhaps TRBD1 (7 bases). This CDR3 comprises 13 residues. Trimming stripped 3 bases from V and 1 base from J, with 10 bases between. Germline CDR1 reads GTSNPN; CDR2 reads SVGIG (reference sequence). The CDR3, as DNA: TGTGCCTGGAGGGGGGGACAGTCCTACGAGCAGTACTTC. The encoded protein is CAWRGGQSYEQYF.

The chain couples TRBV6-1 to TRBJ2-7; unclear D gene. CDR3 size: 13 residues. V was cut by 7 bases and J by 5 bases, with 15 bases left in between. In germline, CDR1 is MNHNS, CDR2 SASEGT. CDR3 loop: CASTSSSWDEQYF. The DNA of the CDR3 is TGTGCCAGCACTTCTAGTTCGTGGGACGAGCAGTACTTC.

This chain links TRBV2 with TRBJ2-7, with TRBD2 identical over 8 bases. Looked up from germline, CDR1 is SNHLY and CDR2 is FYNNEI. V gave up 3 bases and J gave up 1 base; unmatched junction bases: 5. The CDR3 sequence is 15 residues long. The CDR3 coding sequence is TGTGCCAGCAGTGATTCCTTAGCGGGGTCCTACGAGCAGTACTTC. It yields the protein CASSDSLAGSYEQYF.

In this sample, this clone turned up once. J is TRBJ1-2 and V is TRBV30, with a weak D call TRBD1 (5 bases). Trimming removed 1 base at V and 4 bases at J, with 10 bases between. The CDR3 length is 13 residues. Germline values: CDR1 GTSNPN, CDR2 SVGIG (reference sequence). CDR3 sequence (DNA): TGTGCCTGGAGTGAGGGGAGCGGCTATGGCTACACCTTC. Protein sequence: CAWSEGSGYGYTF.

The chain employs TRBV27 and TRBJ2-1; 10 bases match TRBD2. CDR3 size: 16 residues. Looked up from germline, CDR1 is MNHEY and CDR2 is SMNVEV (reference sequence). With 2 bases clipped from V and 0 bases from J, the junction kept 1 base outside the gene matches. CDR3 bases: TGTGCCAGCAGTTTACTAGCGGGGGCCTCCTACAATGAGCAGTTCTTC. Translating it yields CASSLLAGASYNEQFF.

About this clone: Within the sample, other DNA sequences also encode this same CDR3. The chain has TRBV6-4 and TRBJ2-2, with no clear D. The germline V gene has CDR1 MRHNA and CDR2 SNTAGT. This CDR3 has 12 amino acids. Deletions cut 11 bases from V and 4 bases from J, with 11 bases between. This CDR3 is CADPQSTGELFF. The CDR3 coding sequence is TGTGCCGACCCGCAATCCACCGGGGAGCTGTTTTTT.

Written as DNA, the CDR3 is TGTGCCAGCAGTCCCCCAGGGGGCCGCGAGCAGTACTTC. Translation: CASSPPGGREQYF. The chain carries TRBV28 and TRBJ2-7; TRBD1 matches 8 bases. The V gene end was trimmed by 5 bases and the J gene end by 6 bases; junction bases not matched to a gene: 6. The CDR3 runs to 13 residues. CDR1 and CDR2 from the germline V gene are MDHEN and SYDVKM.

This chain connects TRBV12-5 to TRBJ1-4; D is unclear. V lost 1 base and J lost 8, with 14 bases in between. This CDR3 spans 15 amino acids. From germline, CDR1 is LGHNT and CDR2 FRNRAP. The CDR3 bases are TGTGCTAGTGGTTTGGAGGACCAGGACGGGGAAAAACTGTTTTTT. Protein product: CASGLEDQDGEKLFF.